This T cell receptor (beta chain) was documented in a study of early stage breast cancer tumors (dated by TCRdb to the late 2010s). Describing the broader study: Of the approximately 15 invasive breast tumors, about a dozen were found to be estrogen receptor-positive, progesterone receptor-positive and HER2-negative. About 65% of the 12 ER+/PR+/HER2- tumors were invasive ductal carcinomas, while the other four were invasive lobular carcinomas. On average, each sample got around 10-fold read coverage. Across all samples, over 2,000,000 templates representing 1.2 million or so unique clonotypes were detected. Study-wide findings and limitations: Compared with adjacent normal breast tissue, tumors had higher clonality and around 2.7-fold greater T cell density. Enriched TCRB sequences shared across patients were found to be mostly commonly generated sequences that were unlikely to play an important role in the tumor microenvironment. Analysis by tumor subtype was prevented by the small cohort size. Greater similarity was observed between blood and normal breast repertoires than between blood and tumor repertoires, and tumor was distinguished from normal in about 90% of the 16 patients when each tissue was compared with blood. Chain pairing and functional markers such as CD4, CD8 and FOXP3 were missed by bulk genomic DNA sequencing of unsorted cells.

The germline V gene sets CDR1 to SNHLY and CDR2 to FYNNEI. There are 15 amino acids in the CDR3, from cysteine to phenylalanine inclusive. The kept DNA is CDR3 alone, 45 bases in frame from the first base. V and J lose 3 bases and 3 bases, and a span of 12 bases separates them. Two independent genomic DNA replicates were amplified for each sample, with approximately 0.5 ug used for blood and around 1.5 ug for tumor or normal breast. Following the manufacturer's instructions, the ImmunoSeq Intro kit was used to carry out TCRB sequencing on genomic DNA. For absolute quantification, the approximately 32-cycle multiplex PCR included proprietary primers along with spike-in control sequences. Single-end 150-bp reads were used to sequence an 87-bp fragment covering the CDR3 and the flanking V and J genes. Seven samples, with two replicates for each sample, were multiplexed per lane of an Illumina MiSeq using version 3.0 chemistry. In the source study's methods: Raw data were processed by the vendor's proprietary pipeline, with both replicates merged into one result per sample. To define clonotypes, the study grouped productive rearrangements that shared the V-gene family, CDR3 amino acid sequence and J-gene segment. To compute clonality, the normalized Shannon entropy (Pielou evenness) of TCRB abundances was subtracted from 1. To estimate T cell density, the total number of templates was divided by the input cell count, which was inferred from how much DNA went in. Recon was used with default parameters to estimate total repertoire diversity and clonality. Clonotypes with over 0.1% abundance in tumor and at least 32-fold higher abundance in tumor than in normal breast were defined as tumor-enriched. In its TCRdb copy, this immuneACCESS table keeps in-frame sequences only and misses some clones. Where compared with another copy, unresolved V genes explain less than half of these, and the others have no known cause. The V and J calls and the clone size are those of that table, but D and trimming were determined from the DNA. The table for this sample lists fewer than 75,000 clones; about 83% of them were counted only once. The ten largest clones take up 3% to 3.5% of the sample.

Notes on this clone: Its antigen is not yet known. Base quality data are lacking; no much larger clone is found one base away.

The study profiled bulk TCR beta-chain repertoires in matched peripheral blood, tumor and adjacent normal breast tissue taken from roughly 17 patients with early-stage breast cancer. Before surgery, about 4.5-11 mL of whole blood was collected into EDTA tubes and then processed within 2 hours. Peripheral blood mononuclear cells were isolated by Ficoll-Paque centrifugation in SepMate-50 tubes. For storage in liquid nitrogen, PBMCs were cryopreserved as aliquots of about 2 to 4.5 million cells in about 90% FBS with around 10% DMSO. The Qiagen AllPrep DNA/RNA Mini kit was used to extract genomic DNA. Sequencing was performed on blood. Recombination joined TRBV2 with TRBJ1-5; there is no confident call for the D gene. This clonotype originated in a person aged 25 to 39 with breast cancer. The CDR3 here reads CASSENRRNNQPQHF. The DNA sequence is TGTGCCAGCAGTGAGAATAGACGGAACAATCAGCCCCAGCATTTT.